The present T cell receptor beta chain was sequenced within a study of T cell repertoires in cytomegalovirus infection. Across the study: Recently identified HLA-C-restricted CMV epitopes and well-studied HLA-B-restricted CMV epitopes were used by the study.

This clonotype occurred a few times. Its antigen is unknown. The CDR3 covers 13 residues. The germline V gene encodes CDR1 SGHVS and CDR2 FNYEAQ. The V and J ends lost 1 base and 4 bases respectively, with 7 bases between them. A single record per CDR3 protein comes from TCRdb applying MiXCR to the reads. The profile shows fewer than 950,000 distinct CDR3 sequences, around a third of them singletons. The rearrangement joins TRBV7-6 to TRBJ1-2; D is uncertain. The receptor was derived from a human donor in good health (CMV status not recorded). Some clones in this sample may be carry-over from other donors' samples. This specimen consisted of cultured CD8+ T cells from PBMCs, obtained from culture after CMV antigen stimulation. The CDR3 DNA reads as TGTGCCAGCAGCTTAGGGGCCCTCTATGGCTACACCTTC. Its translation: CASSLGALYGYTF.